This T cell receptor beta chain was profiled in a study of monozygotic twins with inflammatory bowel disease. TCRdb reprocessed the 5' RACE reads and keeps a single row for each CDR3 protein, giving no DNA. The sample includes more than 300,000 distinct CDR3 sequences. The CDR3 length is 14 residues. Germline CDR1 and CDR2: SNHLY and FYNNEI. The chain employs TRBV2 and TRBJ1-1; checking the TCRdb D call of TRBD1 is not possible without DNA. Material for sequencing was blood. This receptor was obtained from a human donor with ulcerative colitis or Crohn's disease, or a healthy co-twin of an affected twin (not recorded which). CDR3 residues: CASRSSRANREAFF.